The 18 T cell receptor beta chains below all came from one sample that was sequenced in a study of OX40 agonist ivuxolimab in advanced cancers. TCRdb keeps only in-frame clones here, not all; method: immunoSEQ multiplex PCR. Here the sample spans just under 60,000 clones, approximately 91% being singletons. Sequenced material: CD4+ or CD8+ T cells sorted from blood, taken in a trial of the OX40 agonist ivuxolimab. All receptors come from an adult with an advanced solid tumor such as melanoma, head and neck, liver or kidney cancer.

CDR3 bases: TGTGCCAGCAGCCACCTCGGACAGCTTAACTATGGCTACACCTTC. It codes for CASSHLGQLNYGYTF. The V and J genes are TRBV14 and TRBJ1-2, with TRBD1 as a possible D gene (6 bases). CDR3 length: 15 amino acids. V was shortened by 3 bases and J by 1 base, with 12 bases between the two germline ends. CDR1 SGHDN and CDR2 FVKESK come from the germline V gene. The full variable domain, its missing parts supplied by reference TRBV14 and TRBJ1-2, is EAGVTQFPSHSVIEKGQTVTLRCDPISGHDNLYWYRRVMGKEIKFLLHFVKESKQDESGMPNNRFLAERTGGTYSTLKVQPAELEDSGVYFCASSHLGQLNYGYTFGSGTRLTVV.

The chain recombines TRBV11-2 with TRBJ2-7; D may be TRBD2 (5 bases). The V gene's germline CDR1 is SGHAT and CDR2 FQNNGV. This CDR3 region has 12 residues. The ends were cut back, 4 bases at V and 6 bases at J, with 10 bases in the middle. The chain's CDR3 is CASSSKRAEQYF. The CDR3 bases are TGTGCCAGCAGCTCGAAGAGGGCCGAGCAGTACTTC.

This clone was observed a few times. Here the CDR3 DNA reads TGTGCCAGCAGCCTGGACAGGGCGGGCGCTGAAGCTTTCTTT. It encodes CASSLDRAGAEAFF. This chain links TRBV27 with TRBJ1-1, with 8 bases aligning to TRBD1. V gave up 6 bases and J gave up 6 bases; unmatched junction bases: 9. From germline, CDR1 is MNHEY and CDR2 SMNVEV (reference sequence). The length of the CDR3 is 14 residues.

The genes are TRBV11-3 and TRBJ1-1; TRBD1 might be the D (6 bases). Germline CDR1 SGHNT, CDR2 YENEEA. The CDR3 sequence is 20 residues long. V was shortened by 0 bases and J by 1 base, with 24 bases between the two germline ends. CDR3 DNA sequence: TGTGCCAGCAGCTTAGATCCCCGGGGGCCGATCCAACTTCCGAACACTGAAGCTTTCTTT. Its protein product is CASSLDPRGPIQLPNTEAFF.

The CDR3 DNA reads as TGCGCCAGCAGCTTGCAGGGACAGTTCACCGGGGAGCTGTTTTTT. This encodes CASSLQGQFTGELFF. V gene TRBV5-1 combines with J gene TRBJ2-2; TRBD1 agrees at 7 bases. The junction had 4 bases not matched to a gene; V was cut back by 1 base and J by 4 bases. CDR1 is SGHRS, CDR2 YFSETQ, per germline. This CDR3 spans 15 amino acids.

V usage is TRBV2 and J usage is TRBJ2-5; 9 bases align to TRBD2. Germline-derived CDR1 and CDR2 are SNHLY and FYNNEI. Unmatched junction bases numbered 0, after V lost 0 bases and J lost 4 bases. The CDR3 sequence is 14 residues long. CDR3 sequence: CASSEALAGETQYF. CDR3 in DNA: TGTGCCAGCAGTGAAGCACTAGCGGGAGAGACCCAGTACTTC.

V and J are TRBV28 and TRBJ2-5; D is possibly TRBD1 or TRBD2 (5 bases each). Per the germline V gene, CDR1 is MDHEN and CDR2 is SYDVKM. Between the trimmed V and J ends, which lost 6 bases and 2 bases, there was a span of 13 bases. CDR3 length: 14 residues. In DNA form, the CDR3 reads TGTGCCAGCAGCGCTTGGGGGTCTCAAGAGACCCAGTACTTC. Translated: CASSAWGSQETQYF.

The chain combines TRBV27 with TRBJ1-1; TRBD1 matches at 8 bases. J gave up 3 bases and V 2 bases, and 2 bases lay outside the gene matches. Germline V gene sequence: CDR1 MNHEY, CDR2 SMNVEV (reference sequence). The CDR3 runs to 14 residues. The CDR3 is CASSLQGADTEAFF. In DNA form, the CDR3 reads TGTGCCAGCAGTTTACAGGGGGCGGACACTGAAGCTTTCTTT.

CDR3 residues: CASSLQGAADTQYF. DNA of the CDR3: TGTGCCAGCAGTTTACAGGGGGCTGCAGATACGCAGTATTTT. The V call is TRBV27, the J call TRBJ2-3; 8 bases are a match to TRBD1. CDR3 size: 14 residues. V trimming: 2 bases; J trimming: 4 bases; junction bases outside the gene matches: 2. Germline loops: CDR1 MNHEY, CDR2 SMNVEV (reference sequence).

CDR3 region: CASSLYRGGTQYF. CDR3 DNA: TGTGCCAGCAGTTTGTATAGAGGCGGTACGCAGTATTTT. The chain joins TRBV27 to TRBJ2-3; D is unclear. This CDR3 spans 13 amino acids. Germline V CDR1 and CDR2: MNHEY, SMNVEV (reference sequence). V was cut by 3 bases and J by 8 bases, with 12 bases left in between.

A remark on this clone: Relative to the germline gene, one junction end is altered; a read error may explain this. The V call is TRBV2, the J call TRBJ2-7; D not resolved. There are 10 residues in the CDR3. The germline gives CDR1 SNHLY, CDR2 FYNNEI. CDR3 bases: TGTGCCAGCAGTGGGGTTGAGCAGTGCTTC. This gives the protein CASSGVEQCF. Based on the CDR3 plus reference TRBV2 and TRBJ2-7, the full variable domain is EPEVTQTPSHQVTQMGQEVILRCVPISNHLYFYWYRQILGQKVEFLVSFYNNEISEKSEIFDDQFSVERPDGSNFTLKIRSTKLEDSAMYFCASSGVEQCFGPGTRLTVT.

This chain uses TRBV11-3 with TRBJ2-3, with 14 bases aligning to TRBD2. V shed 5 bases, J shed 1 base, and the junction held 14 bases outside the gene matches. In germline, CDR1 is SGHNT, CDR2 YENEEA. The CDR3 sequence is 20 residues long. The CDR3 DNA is TGTGCCAGCAGCACTGGACTAGCGGGAGGAAATGCATATGGCACAGATACGCAGTATTTT. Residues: CASSTGLAGGNAYGTDTQYF.

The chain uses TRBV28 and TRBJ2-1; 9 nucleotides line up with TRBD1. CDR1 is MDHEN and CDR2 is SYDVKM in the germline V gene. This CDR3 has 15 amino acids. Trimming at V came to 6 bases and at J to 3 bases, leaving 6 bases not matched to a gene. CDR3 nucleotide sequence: TGTGCCAGCAGGCTACAGGGGGCGAACTACAATGAGCAGTTCTTC. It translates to CASRLQGANYNEQFF.

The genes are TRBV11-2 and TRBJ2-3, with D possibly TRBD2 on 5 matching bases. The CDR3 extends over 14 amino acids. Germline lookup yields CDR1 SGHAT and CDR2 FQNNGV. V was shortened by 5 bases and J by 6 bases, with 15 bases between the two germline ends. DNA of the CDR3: TGTGCCAGCAGCGTAAATCACAGAGGGGATACGCAGTATTTT. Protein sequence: CASSVNHRGDTQYF.

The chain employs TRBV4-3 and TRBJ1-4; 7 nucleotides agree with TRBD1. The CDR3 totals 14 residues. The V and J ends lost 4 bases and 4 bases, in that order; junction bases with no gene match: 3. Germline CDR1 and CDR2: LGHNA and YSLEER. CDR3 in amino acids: CASSLDRDNEKLFF. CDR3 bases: TGCGCCAGCAGCCTTGACAGGGATAATGAAAAACTGTTTTTT.

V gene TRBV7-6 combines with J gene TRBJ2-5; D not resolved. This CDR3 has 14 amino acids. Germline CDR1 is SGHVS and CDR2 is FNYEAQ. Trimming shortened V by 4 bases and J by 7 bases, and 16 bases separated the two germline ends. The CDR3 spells CASSSGTGDLTQYF. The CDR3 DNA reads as TGTGCCAGCAGCTCCGGAACCGGAGACCTGACCCAGTACTTC.

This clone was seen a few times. CDR3 DNA: TGTGCCAGCAGTGATGGTCAGGGGGCTATTGGTGAGCAGTTCTTC. Protein: CASSDGQGAIGEQFF. The chain couples TRBV2 to TRBJ2-1; 8 nucleotides align to TRBD1. The CDR3 totals 15 residues. Germline trimming cut 3 bases from V and 9 bases from J; bases unmatched to any gene: 10. Germline CDR1 reads SNHLY; CDR2 reads FYNNEI.

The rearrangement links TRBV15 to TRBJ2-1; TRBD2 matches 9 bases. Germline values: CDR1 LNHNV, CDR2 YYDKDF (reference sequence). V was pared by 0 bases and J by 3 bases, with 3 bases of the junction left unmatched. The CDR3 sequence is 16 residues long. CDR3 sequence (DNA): TGTGCCACCAGCAGAGATCTTAGCGGGAGCTACAATGAGCAGTTCTTC. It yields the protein CATSRDLSGSYNEQFF. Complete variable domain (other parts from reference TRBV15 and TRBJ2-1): DAMVIQNPRYQVTQFGKPVTLSCSQTLNHNVMYWYQQKSSQAPKLLFHYYDKDFNNEADTPDNFQSRRPNTSFCFLDIRSPGLGDTAMYLCATSRDLSGSYNEQFFGPGTRLTVL.